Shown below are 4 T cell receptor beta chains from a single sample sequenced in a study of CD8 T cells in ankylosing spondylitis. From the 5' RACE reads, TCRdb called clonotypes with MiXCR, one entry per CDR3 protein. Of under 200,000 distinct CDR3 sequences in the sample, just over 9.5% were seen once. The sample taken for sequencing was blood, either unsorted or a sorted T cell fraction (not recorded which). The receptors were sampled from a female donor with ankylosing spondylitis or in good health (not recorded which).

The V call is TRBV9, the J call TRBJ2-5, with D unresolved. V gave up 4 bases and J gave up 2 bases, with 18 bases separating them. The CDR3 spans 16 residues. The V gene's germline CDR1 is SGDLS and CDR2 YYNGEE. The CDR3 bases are TGTGCCAGCAGCCCCCGGCCTAGAGGATTGCAAGAGACCCAGTACTTC. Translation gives CASSPRPRGLQETQYF.

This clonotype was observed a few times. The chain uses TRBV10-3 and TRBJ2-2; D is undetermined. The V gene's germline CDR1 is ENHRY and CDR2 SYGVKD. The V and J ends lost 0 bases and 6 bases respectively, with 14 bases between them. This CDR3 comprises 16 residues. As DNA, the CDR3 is TGTGCCATCAGTGAGTCCCTGCGGAACCCGGCCGGGGAGCTGTTTTTT. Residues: CAISESLRNPAGELFF.

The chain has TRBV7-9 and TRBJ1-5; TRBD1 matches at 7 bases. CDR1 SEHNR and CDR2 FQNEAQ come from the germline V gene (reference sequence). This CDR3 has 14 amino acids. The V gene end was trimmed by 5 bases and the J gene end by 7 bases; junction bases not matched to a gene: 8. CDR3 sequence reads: CASSPGGSRQPQHF. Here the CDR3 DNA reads TGTGCCAGCAGCCCAGGGGGTTCACGGCAGCCCCAGCATTTT. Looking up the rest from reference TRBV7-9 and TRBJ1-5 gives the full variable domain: DTGVSQNPRHKITKRGQNVTFRCDPISEHNRLYWYRQTLGQGPEFLTYFQNEAQLEKSRLLSDRFSAERPKGSFSTLEIQRTEQGDSAMYLCASSPGGSRQPQHFGDGTRLSIL.

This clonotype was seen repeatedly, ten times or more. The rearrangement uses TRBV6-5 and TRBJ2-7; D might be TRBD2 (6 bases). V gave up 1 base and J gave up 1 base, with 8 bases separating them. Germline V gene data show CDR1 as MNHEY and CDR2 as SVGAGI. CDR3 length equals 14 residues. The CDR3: CASSYWRGSYEQYF. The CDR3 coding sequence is TGTGCCAGCAGTTACTGGCGGGGTTCCTACGAGCAGTACTTC.